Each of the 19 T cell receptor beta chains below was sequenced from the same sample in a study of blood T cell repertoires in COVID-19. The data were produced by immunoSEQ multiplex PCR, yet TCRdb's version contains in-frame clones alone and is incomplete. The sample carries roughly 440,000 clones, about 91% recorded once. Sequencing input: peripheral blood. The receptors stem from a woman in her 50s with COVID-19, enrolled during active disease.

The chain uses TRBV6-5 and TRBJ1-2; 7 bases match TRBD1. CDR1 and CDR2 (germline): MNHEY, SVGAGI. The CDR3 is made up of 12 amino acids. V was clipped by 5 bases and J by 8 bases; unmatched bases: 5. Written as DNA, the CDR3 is TGTGCCAGCAGTCGTGACAGGGTGGGCTACACCTTC. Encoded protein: CASSRDRVGYTF.

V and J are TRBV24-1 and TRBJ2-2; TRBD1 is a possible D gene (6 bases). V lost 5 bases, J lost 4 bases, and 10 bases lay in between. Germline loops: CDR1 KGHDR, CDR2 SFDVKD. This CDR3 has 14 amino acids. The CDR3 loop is CATSGGHSTGELFF. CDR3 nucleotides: TGTGCCACCAGTGGGGGACATAGCACCGGGGAGCTGTTTTTT.

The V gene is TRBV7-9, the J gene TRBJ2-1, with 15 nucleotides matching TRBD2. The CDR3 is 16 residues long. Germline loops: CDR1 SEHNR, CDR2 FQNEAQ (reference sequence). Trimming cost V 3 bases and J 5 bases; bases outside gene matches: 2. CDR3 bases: TGTGCCAGCAGCTTCGGGACTAGCGGGGGGCACAATGAGCAGTTCTTC. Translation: CASSFGTSGGHNEQFF.

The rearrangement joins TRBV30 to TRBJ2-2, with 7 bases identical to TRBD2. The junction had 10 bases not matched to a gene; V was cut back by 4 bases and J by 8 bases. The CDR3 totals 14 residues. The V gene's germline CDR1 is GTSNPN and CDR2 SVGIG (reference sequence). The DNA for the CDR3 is TGTGCCTGGAACCGTTTGGGGGGGTATGGGGAGCTGTTTTTT. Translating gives CAWNRLGGYGELFF.

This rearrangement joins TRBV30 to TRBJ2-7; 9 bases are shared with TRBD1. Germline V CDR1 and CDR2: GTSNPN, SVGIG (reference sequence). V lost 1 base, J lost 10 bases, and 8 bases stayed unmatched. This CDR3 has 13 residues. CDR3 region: CAWSAGQGKTQYF. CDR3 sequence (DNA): TGTGCCTGGAGTGCGGGACAGGGTAAGACACAGTACTTC. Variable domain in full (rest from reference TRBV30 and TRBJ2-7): SQTIHQWPATLVQPVGSPLSLECTVEGTSNPNLYWYRQAAGRGLQLLFYSVGIGQISSEVPQNLSASRPQDRQFILSSKKLLLSDSGFYLCAWSAGQGKTQYFGPGTRLTVT.

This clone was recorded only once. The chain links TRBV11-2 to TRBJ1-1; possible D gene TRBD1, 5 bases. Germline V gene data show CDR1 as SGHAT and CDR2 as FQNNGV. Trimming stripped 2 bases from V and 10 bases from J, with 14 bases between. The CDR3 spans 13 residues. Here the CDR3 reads CASSLLDNISAFF. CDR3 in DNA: TGTGCCAGCAGCTTACTGGACAATATTTCAGCTTTCTTT.

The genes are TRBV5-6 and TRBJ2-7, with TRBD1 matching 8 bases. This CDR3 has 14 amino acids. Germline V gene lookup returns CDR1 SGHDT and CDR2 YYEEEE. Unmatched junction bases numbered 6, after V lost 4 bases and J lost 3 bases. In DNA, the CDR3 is TGTGCCAGCAGCGTCGGGACAGGTAACTACGAGCAGTACTTC. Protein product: CASSVGTGNYEQYF.

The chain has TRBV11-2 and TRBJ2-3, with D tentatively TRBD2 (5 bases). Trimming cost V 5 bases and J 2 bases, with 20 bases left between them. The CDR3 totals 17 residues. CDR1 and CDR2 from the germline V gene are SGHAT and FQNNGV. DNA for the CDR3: TGTGCCAGCAGCGCGTTCGGACTCCGAGACGTCACAGATACGCAGTATTTT. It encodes CASSAFGLRDVTDTQYF. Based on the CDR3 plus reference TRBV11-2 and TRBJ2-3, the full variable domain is EAGVAQSPRYKIIEKRQSVAFWCNPISGHATLYWYQQILGQGPKLLIQFQNNGVVDDSQLPKDRFSAERLKGVDSTLKIQPAKLEDSAVYLCASSAFGLRDVTDTQYFGPGTRLTVL.

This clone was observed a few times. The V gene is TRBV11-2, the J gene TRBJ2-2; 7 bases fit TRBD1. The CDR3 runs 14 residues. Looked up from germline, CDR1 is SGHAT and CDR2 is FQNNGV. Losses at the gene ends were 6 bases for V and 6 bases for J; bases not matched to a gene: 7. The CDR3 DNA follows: TGTGCCAGCAGTCTACAGGGGTTCGCCGGGGAGCTGTTTTTT. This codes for CASSLQGFAGELFF.

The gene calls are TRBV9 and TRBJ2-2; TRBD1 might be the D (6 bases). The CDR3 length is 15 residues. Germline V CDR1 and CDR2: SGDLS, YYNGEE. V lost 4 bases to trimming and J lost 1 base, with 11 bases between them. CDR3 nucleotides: TGTGCCAGCAGCCCCTGGGGGCAGAACACCGGGGAGCTGTTTTTT. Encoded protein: CASSPWGQNTGELFF.

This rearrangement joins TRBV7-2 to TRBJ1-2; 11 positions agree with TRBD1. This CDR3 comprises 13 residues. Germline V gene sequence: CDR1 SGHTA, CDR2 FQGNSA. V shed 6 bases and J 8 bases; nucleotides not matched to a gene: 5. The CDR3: CASRPDRGRGYTF. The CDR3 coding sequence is TGTGCCAGCAGACCGGACAGGGGGCGCGGCTACACCTTC.

The chain's CDR3 is CASSVRVGYTF. CDR3 coding DNA: TGTGCCAGCAGTGTGAGGGTTGGCTACACCTTC. The chain joins TRBV2 to TRBJ1-2; D unresolved. The germline gives CDR1 SNHLY, CDR2 FYNNEI. There are 11 residues in the CDR3. V was trimmed by 4 bases and J by 7 bases, leaving 7 bases between them.

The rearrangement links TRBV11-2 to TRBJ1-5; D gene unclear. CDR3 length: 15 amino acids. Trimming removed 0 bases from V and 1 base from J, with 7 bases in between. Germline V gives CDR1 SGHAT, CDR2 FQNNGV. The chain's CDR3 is CASSLEPRSNQPQHF. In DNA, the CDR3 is TGTGCCAGCAGCTTAGAACCCAGAAGCAATCAGCCCCAGCATTTT.

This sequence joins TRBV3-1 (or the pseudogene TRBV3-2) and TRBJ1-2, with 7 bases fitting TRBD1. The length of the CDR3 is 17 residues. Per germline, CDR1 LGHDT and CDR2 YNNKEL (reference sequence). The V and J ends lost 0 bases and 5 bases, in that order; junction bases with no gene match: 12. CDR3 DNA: TGTGCCAGCAGCCAAGATCGGGGGACAGCTTTTTGGTATGGCTACACCTTC. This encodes CASSQDRGTAFWYGYTF.

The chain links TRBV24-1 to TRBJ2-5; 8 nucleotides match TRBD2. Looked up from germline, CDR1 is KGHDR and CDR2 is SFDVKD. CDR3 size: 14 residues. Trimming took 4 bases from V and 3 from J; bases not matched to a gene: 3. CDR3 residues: CATSDPTSEETQYF. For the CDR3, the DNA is TGTGCCACCAGTGACCCGACTAGCGAAGAGACCCAGTACTTC.

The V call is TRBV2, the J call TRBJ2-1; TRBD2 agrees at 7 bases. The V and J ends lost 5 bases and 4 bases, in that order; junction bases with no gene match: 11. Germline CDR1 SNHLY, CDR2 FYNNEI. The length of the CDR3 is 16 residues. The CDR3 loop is CASSPGYERGYNEQFF. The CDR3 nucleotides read TGTGCCAGCAGTCCCGGCTACGAGCGGGGATACAATGAGCAGTTCTTC.

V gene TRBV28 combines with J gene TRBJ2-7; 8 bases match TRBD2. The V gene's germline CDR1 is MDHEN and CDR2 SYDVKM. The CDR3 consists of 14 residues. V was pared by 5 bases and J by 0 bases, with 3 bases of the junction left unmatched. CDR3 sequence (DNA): TGTGCCAGCAGTGCGGGGGGCTCCTCCTACGAGCAGTACTTC. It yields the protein CASSAGGSSYEQYF.

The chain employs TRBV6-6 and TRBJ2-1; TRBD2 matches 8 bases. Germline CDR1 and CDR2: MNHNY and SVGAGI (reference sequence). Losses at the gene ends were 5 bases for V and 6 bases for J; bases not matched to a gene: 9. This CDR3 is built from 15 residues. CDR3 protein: CASSPPGGIINEQFF. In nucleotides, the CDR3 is TGTGCCAGCAGTCCCCCGGGGGGGATTATCAATGAGCAGTTCTTC.

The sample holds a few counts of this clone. Here the CDR3 reads CAISWDSNTEAFF. In DNA form, the CDR3 reads TGTGCCATCAGTTGGGACAGCAACACTGAAGCTTTCTTT. The V and J genes are TRBV10-3 and TRBJ1-1, with 7 bases aligning to TRBD1. The germline V gene has CDR1 ENHRY and CDR2 SYGVKD. V was clipped by 5 bases and J by 2 bases; unmatched bases: 2. The CDR3 is 13 residues long.